Detailed here is one T cell receptor (beta chain). Which antigen it targets is not known. No per-base quality is available; no much larger clone lies one base away. The data stem from a study of cytomegalovirus exposure and HLA in healthy donors (dated by TCRdb to about 2017). Regarding the complete study: According to an earlier analysis of 587 of the donors, about 180 million T cells yielded 100 million or so unique TCR beta sequences and approximately 300 Gb of sequence data. An early release that covered about 600 HLA-typed donors contained around 300 gigabases of sequencing data and tens of millions of unique TCR sequences. Of the approximately 400 genotyped donors, roughly 80% fell in the genetic ancestry cluster associated with self-reported Caucasian donors. The study was designed to test whether signatures of past pathogen exposure could be identified by cataloging public T cell receptors. The study used immunosequencing to profile the T cell repertoires of 666 subjects and linked those repertoires to cytomegalovirus serostatus. Along with the approximately 700-subject first cohort, a separate validation cohort of over a hundred different subjects was used. To predict cytomegalovirus infection status, the study combined high-throughput TCR immunosequencing, statistical association of individual TCRs with disease status, and machine learning. A later analysis re-examined previously published TCR beta repertoires from over 500 donors and added high-resolution HLA genotyping to investigate patterns of TCR occurrence. Rather than drawing on any new phenotypic data, the later analysis identified candidate immune exposures from TCR beta sequences and the way those sequences occurred across donors. To decide whether each TCR beta V gene segment behaved as functional or pseudogenic, an earlier analysis of nearly 600 of the donors relied on high-throughput TCR beta sequencing. Alongside the repertoire data, information on donor age, sex, ethnicity and CMV serostatus was compiled. A later genetic analysis used genome-wide SNP genotypes for about 60% of the 666 donors, treating that subset as a discovery cohort. All discovery cohort repertoires had been generated on a single sequencing platform. Class I and class II HLA loci were covered by the typing at four-digit resolution. The number of donors typed differed by locus, with about 620-630 for A, B, C, DRB1 and DQB1, 522 for DQA1, 606 for DPA1, and 450 to 480 for DPB1. Because of strong linkage in the cohort, roughly five DR-DQ haplotypes were treated as single units for association and clustering. On average, 235,054 unique TCR beta nucleotide sequences were sequenced per donor among a few hundred genotyped donors of the cohort, with 15% to 20% of those sequences being non-productive.

The CDR3 contains 14 residues, cysteine and phenylalanine counted. The CDR3 DNA has 42 bases and is translated from base 1. Reading the germline V gene gives CDR1 MNHEY and CDR2 SVGAGI. The germline V end is reduced by 8 bases and the J end by 5 bases; junction bases left unmatched: 8. The cohort comprised 550 to 700 healthy bone marrow donors. All cohort members were sampled while nominally healthy, although unrecorded immune exposures were likely present. The donor tested CMV seronegative and was one of the 352 seronegative cohort members. A peripheral blood sample was provided by each donor, and peripheral blood mononuclear cells were used for TCR beta sequencing. The Qiagen DNeasy Blood Extraction Kit was used to extract genomic DNA from the blood cell samples. The protocol used for the library was the immunoSEQ multiplex PCR assay. For the multiplex PCR, a mixture combining 60 forward primers for TCR Vbeta segments and 13 reverse primers for TCR Jbeta segments was used. Amplification of the CDR3 region of rearranged TCR beta genes was performed with a multiplex PCR assay on genomic DNA. On the Illumina HiSeq System, the amplified TCR beta libraries were sequenced as 87-base-pair reads. The study's processing was this. Across the roughly 640 repertoires, a later analysis counted tens of millions of unique TCR beta chains, approximately 12 million of which were shared by at least two donors. Raw reads were error-corrected and collapsed into unique sequences by a nearest-neighbor algorithm in which closely related sequences were merged to remove PCR and sequencing errors. V, D and J gene segments were assigned by aligning CDR3 sequences to IMGT reference sequences. For a sequence to be retained, at least a six-nucleotide match to both a V gene segment and a J gene segment was required. Rearrangements were classified as productive when the CDR3 lacked stop codons and remained in frame with V and J, and all other rearrangements were classified as non-productive. CDR3 was defined according to IMGT convention as the region running from the second conserved V-encoded cysteine to the conserved J-encoded phenylalanine. In an earlier analysis of 587 of the donors, sequences lacking an unambiguous match to a single V gene segment were excluded. An earlier analysis of some 500 of the donors classified V segments as functional when productive rearrangements were above 56.7% and as segregating when the standard deviation between donors was above 5%. A statistical classification framework was built for diagnosing cytomegalovirus status from the catalog of TCR beta chain sequences. V and J gene assignment, in a later analysis, came from comparing TCR nucleotide sequences with IMGT/GENE-DB human TR gene sequences. In a later analysis, CDR3 sequences and most-parsimonious VDJ recombination scenarios were assigned using the TCRdist pipeline. In a later analysis, each TCR beta chain was defined by its CDR3 amino acid sequence together with its V-gene family, and reads without a unique V-gene family were excluded. A later analysis removed several hundred highly shared, low-generation-probability nucleotide sequences to deal with suspected cross-contamination and a sequencing artifact. In a later analysis, a clonal expansion index was calculated for each public chain from normalized within-repertoire ranks of inferred template counts. In a later analysis, generation probabilities were computed with a VDJ recombination model fitted to out-of-frame rearrangements, and the resulting probabilities were checked against IGoR. Hypergeometric tests were used in a later analysis to score TCR-TCR, TCR-HLA and TCR-CMV co-occurrence, with a repertoire-size bias correction applied to the TCR pairs. False discovery rates were estimated in a later analysis by permuting HLA or CMV assignments 20 times. In a later analysis, co-occurring TCRs were grouped using DBSCAN, and TCRdist sequence similarity was added for clustering within HLA-allele-positive subsets. For co-occurrence clustering, repertoires with fewer than 30,000 or more than 120,000 public chains were excluded, along with five or six repertoires with anomalous nucleotide sharing. This is the immuneACCESS table as TCRdb keeps it, with only in-frame sequences that have V and J called. A part of the clones is gone; compared with another copy, unresolved V genes explain less than half, and the rest is unexplained. That table supplies the V and J calls and clone size; D and trimming were determined from the DNA. Here the sample has over 100,000 clones; around four fifths occur a single time. 1.5% of the sample comes from the top ten.

Beyond this particular receptor, the publication reports: A further reported finding was that TCR beta sequences accurately predicted the HLA-A and HLA-B alleles for most subjects in the first cohort. Most TCR sequences were observed very rarely across donors, whereas some public TCRs were present in many individuals. Assigning TCR associations to individual alleles was difficult when HLA alleles, especially DR and DQ, strongly co-occurred. According to the authors, the approach could potentially be generalized to other disease states and immunological phenotypes. Sequencing depth was assumed to be roughly uniform across donors in the presence/absence analyses, though that assumption may not hold. A total of fewer than 200 TCR beta chains were listed by the study as associated with cytomegalovirus. A later analysis associated about 16,000 TCR beta sequences with specific HLA alleles at a false discovery rate of 0.05. For the cohort, immune exposure information was limited to CMV serostatus. V-gene and J-gene trimming of TCR beta chains was associated with a missense DCLRE1C variant in a later genetic analysis, and the association was replicated in an independent cohort. Compared with equally common non-associated chains, HLA-associated TCR beta chains in a later analysis were more clonally expanded and had lower generation probabilities. Linkage disequilibrium might explain the correlated functional status among segregating V segments, but an unknown experimental factor could not be excluded. In an earlier analysis of about 540 of the donors, most TCR beta V segments were observed in productive rearrangements about 90% or about 30% of the time, broadly matching IMGT annotations. Because some donors lacked HLA typing at each locus, the association tests relied only on the typed subset. In a later analysis, the rate of TCR association differed among HLA loci, with DRB1 alleles having the most associated TCRs and HLA-C alleles having the fewest. Fewer than 20 rarely observed V segments, including chromosome 9 orphons, were excluded from the earlier analysis of almost 600 of the donors because counts were too low. According to a later analysis, most CMV-associated TCR beta chains appeared to be HLA-restricted, and the HLA associations seemed to be driven largely by CMV exposure. Some IMGT-functional V segments, including TRBV6-2 and TRBV6-3, could not be distinguished by the 87-base-pair reads and were therefore excluded. In vitro tests confirmed that a few of the cytomegalovirus-associated TCR beta chains recognize cytomegalovirus antigens. A later analysis reported that several top co-occurrence clusters appeared linked to parvovirus B19, influenza, CMV and Epstein-Barr virus. A cluster of highly shared sequence variants was judged likely to be a technical artifact of the sequencing pipeline. The classifier was reported to diagnose cytomegalovirus status with high specificity and sensitivity in both the original cohort and the validation cohort. Compared with the approximately 700-donor mean, donors in an Asian-associated ancestry cluster had fewer N-insertions in productive TCRs, according to a later genetic analysis. In this cohort, only TCR beta chains were sequenced, and detectable features were limited by the absence of alpha or paired-chain data.

This receptor was obtained from a middle-aged man in good health and CMV-seronegative. Sequences were obtained from PBMCs. Recombination linked TRBV6-5 to TRBJ2-3, and 9 junction bases match TRBD2. In nucleotide form, the sequence is TGTGCCAGCCGGGCGGGGGGGCGTATAGATACGCAGTATTTT. It translates as CASRAGGRIDTQYF.